The 17 T cell receptor beta chains below were found in one sample sequenced in a study of human T cells and chemical hapten exposure. TCRdb re-analysed the RACE reads in MiXCR, keeping a single row per CDR3 protein. The sample lists roughly 100,000 distinct CDR3 sequences; roughly 12% were seen once. The time point denotes: pre-sensitization, week 0. Specified treatment: therapeutic diphenylcyclopropenone sensitization with weekly scalp DPC. The sample here was whole blood, taken in connection with sensitization to the hapten diphenylcyclopropenone (DPC). The receptors stem from a woman in her forties or fifties with alopecia areata. Some clones in this sample may be carry-over from other donors' samples.

The sample holds a few counts of this clonotype. The chain has TRBV5-4 and TRBJ2-1; D possibly corresponds to TRBD2 (5 bases). The CDR3 is made up of 15 amino acids. Between the trimmed V and J ends, which lost 0 bases and 6 bases, there was a span of 13 bases. Per germline, CDR1 SGHNT and CDR2 YYREEE (reference sequence). The CDR3 nucleotides are TGTGCCAGCAGCTTGGCCTTAGACCGGGGCAATGAGCAGTTCTTC. Protein sequence: CASSLALDRGNEQFF.

This clonotype showed up just a few times. The V call is TRBV28, the J call TRBJ2-5, with D tentatively TRBD2 (6 bases). V lost 6 bases to trimming and J lost 3 bases, with 20 bases between them. Germline V gene sequence: CDR1 MDHEN, CDR2 SYDVKM. The CDR3 has 16 residues. Here the CDR3 DNA reads TGTGCCAGCAGACTTCATCTCGGGACTCTGGAAGAGACCCAGTACTTC. Protein: CASRLHLGTLEETQYF.

This clonotype was observed many times. This sequence joins TRBV12-3 or TRBV12-4 and TRBJ2-7; possibly TRBD1 for D (5 bases). The CDR3 is 13 residues long. Trimming shortened V by 2 bases and J by 2 bases, and 7 bases separated the two germline ends. Written as DNA, the CDR3 is TGTGCCAGCAGTTTATGGGGCACCTACGAGCAGTACTTC. Translating gives CASSLWGTYEQYF.

The chain joins TRBV29-1 to TRBJ2-3; D remains unclear. This CDR3 is 13 amino acids long. Trimming took off 0 bases at V and 3 bases at J, with 7 bases between the two ends. The germline V gene has CDR1 SQVTM and CDR2 ANQGSEA. Written as DNA, the CDR3 is TGCAGCGTTGAAGACTATTCAACAGATACGCAGTATTTT. It is translated as CSVEDYSTDTQYF.

This clonotype was observed at least ten times. The genes are TRBV7-9 and TRBJ2-3; 8 bases agree with TRBD1. The germline gives CDR1 SEHNR, CDR2 FQNEAQ (reference sequence). This CDR3 is 12 amino acids long. V lost 5 bases, J lost 11 bases, and 6 bases stayed unmatched. The CDR3 sequence: CASSQGQGGQYF. CDR3 nucleotide sequence: TGTGCCAGCAGCCAAGGACAGGGTGGGCAGTATTTT.

Many counts were recorded for this clonotype. This chain connects TRBV7-7 to TRBJ2-1; the D gene is possibly TRBD2 (6 bases). Germline V gives CDR1 SSHAT, CDR2 FNYEAQ (reference sequence). V lost 5 bases and J 0 bases, leaving 8 bases between the germline ends. The CDR3 runs to 14 residues. The CDR3 here is CASSPGGSYNEQFF. The CDR3 region has the DNA TGTGCCAGCAGCCCCGGGGGCTCCTACAATGAGCAGTTCTTC.

The chain employs TRBV18 and TRBJ1-3; no clear D gene. The V end lost 2 bases, the J end lost 4 bases, and 9 bases lay between the germline ends. Germline-derived CDR1 and CDR2 are KGHSH and LQKENI. CDR3 size: 14 residues. The CDR3 sequence: CASSPGNDGNTIYF. The DNA for the CDR3 is TGTGCCAGCTCACCAGGGAACGACGGAAACACCATATATTTT.

J is TRBJ2-3 and V is TRBV11-2, with D possibly TRBD1 on 6 matching bases. The CDR3 length is 17 residues. The V end was cut by 5 bases, the J end by 3 bases, with 21 bases between. Germline CDR1 and CDR2: SGHAT and FQNNGV. CDR3 nucleotide sequence: TGTGCCAGCAGCATTCCGTGGGGGCATGGGGAAACAGATACGCAGTATTTT. This sequence encodes CASSIPWGHGETDTQYF.

This clonotype was seen ten or more times. This chain joins TRBV5-4 and TRBJ2-1, with 10 bases lining up with TRBD1. Trimming removed 0 bases from V and 8 bases from J; junction bases left unmatched: 8. Germline V gene sequence: CDR1 SGHNT, CDR2 YYREEE (reference sequence). The CDR3 has 16 residues. CDR3 loop: CASSLAGRTGGDEQFF. As DNA, the CDR3 is TGTGCCAGCAGCTTGGCCGGGCGGACAGGGGGGGATGAGCAGTTCTTC.

This clonotype was picked up a small number of times. The CDR3 is CASSYRGLAPYNEQFF. The CDR3 DNA reads TGTGCCAGCAGTTACCGGGGACTTGCCCCCTACAATGAGCAGTTCTTC. V is TRBV6-5 and J is TRBJ2-1, with D possibly matching TRBD2 (6 bases). Trimming stripped 2 bases from V and 2 bases from J, with 13 bases between. Germline lookup yields CDR1 MNHEY and CDR2 SVGAGI. There are 16 residues in the CDR3.

This clonotype appeared a few times. The gene calls are TRBV28 and TRBJ2-7, with D possibly TRBD2 on 5 matching bases. The V end was cut by 3 bases, the J end by 4 bases, with 16 bases between. The CDR3 extends over 15 amino acids. The germline V gene has CDR1 MDHEN and CDR2 SYDVKM. The CDR3 nucleotides are TGTGCCAGCAGTTTGGCCGGGCAGAGGGAGTACGAGCAGTACTTC. Amino acids: CASSLAGQREYEQYF.

The chain employs TRBV10-2 and TRBJ2-1, with D perhaps matching TRBD1 or TRBD2 (6 bases each). There are 16 residues in the CDR3. Germline V gene data show CDR1 as WSHSY and CDR2 as SAAADI. Trimming removed 3 bases at V and 4 bases at J, with 16 bases between. CDR3 amino acids: CASSENPGALYNEQFF. The CDR3, as DNA: TGCGCCAGCAGTGAAAACCCGGGGGCCCTATACAATGAGCAGTTCTTC.

At least ten counts were recorded for this clonotype. J is TRBJ2-1 and V is TRBV7-9; perhaps TRBD1 as D (5 bases). The CDR3 sequence is 13 residues long. V was pared by 8 bases and J by 8 bases, with 16 bases between. Germline V CDR1 and CDR2: SEHNR, FQNEAQ (reference sequence). CDR3 protein: CASRPKRGDEQFF. Here the CDR3 DNA reads TGTGCCAGCCGACCTAAAAGGGGCGATGAGCAGTTCTTC. Full variable domain (remainder filled in from reference TRBV7-9 and TRBJ2-1): DTGVSQNPRHKITKRGQNVTFRCDPISEHNRLYWYRQTLGQGPEFLTYFQNEAQLEKSRLLSDRFSAERPKGSFSTLEIQRTEQGDSAMYLCASRPKRGDEQFFGPGTRLTVL.

The chain combines TRBV10-3 with TRBJ1-2, with D maybe TRBD1 (5 bases). The CDR3 covers 15 residues. The V and J ends lost 4 bases and 2 bases respectively, with 14 bases between them. From germline, CDR1 is ENHRY and CDR2 SYGVKD. Here the CDR3 DNA reads TGTGCCATCAGTGCCCGGGGCACTTCGAACTATGGCTACACCTTC. This gives the protein CAISARGTSNYGYTF.

This clonotype showed up many times. The chain has TRBV5-6 and TRBJ2-1, with D uncertain. The length of the CDR3 is 12 residues. Per the germline V gene, CDR1 is SGHDT and CDR2 is YYEEEE. Trimming stripped 0 bases from V and 6 bases from J, with 4 bases between. CDR3 DNA: TGTGCCAGCAGCTTGGTGAGCAATGAGCAGTTCTTC. Translation: CASSLVSNEQFF.

J is TRBJ2-3 and V is TRBV12-3 or TRBV12-4; no firm D call. Trimming took 5 bases from V and 0 from J, leaving 12 bases between them. The CDR3 extends over 15 amino acids. DNA of the CDR3: TGTGCCAGCAGTCCCAGACCCCGAAGCACAGATACGCAGTATTTT. Translating it yields CASSPRPRSTDTQYF.

This clonotype was counted between two and nine times. The rearrangement uses TRBV12-3 or TRBV12-4 and TRBJ2-1; D not resolved. The germline V and J ends were trimmed by 3 bases and 9 bases, with 9 bases remaining between them. There are 12 residues in the CDR3. The CDR3 bases are TGTGCCAGCAGTTTCTGGCAGCGTGAGCAGTTCTTC. Protein product: CASSFWQREQFF.